The TCR beta chain described here comes from a study of technical replicates of blood from a handful of donors. Between the trimmed V and J ends, which lost 5 bases and 2 bases, there was a span of 10 bases. This CDR3 has 13 residues. Germline V gene data show CDR1 as MNHEY and CDR2 as SMNVEV (reference sequence). This table comes from immunoSEQ multiplex PCR, and its TCRdb copy is limited to in-frame clones, with some not included. The sample has some 93,000 clones, around 96% seen once. The chain employs TRBV27 and TRBJ2-7; perhaps TRBD1 as D (6 bases). The sequenced material came from T cells isolated from PBMCs. This receptor was taken from a human donor in good health. CDR3 in DNA: TGTGCCAGCAGTCCAGGGGTCGCCTACGAGCAGTACTTC. Translating gives CASSPGVAYEQYF.